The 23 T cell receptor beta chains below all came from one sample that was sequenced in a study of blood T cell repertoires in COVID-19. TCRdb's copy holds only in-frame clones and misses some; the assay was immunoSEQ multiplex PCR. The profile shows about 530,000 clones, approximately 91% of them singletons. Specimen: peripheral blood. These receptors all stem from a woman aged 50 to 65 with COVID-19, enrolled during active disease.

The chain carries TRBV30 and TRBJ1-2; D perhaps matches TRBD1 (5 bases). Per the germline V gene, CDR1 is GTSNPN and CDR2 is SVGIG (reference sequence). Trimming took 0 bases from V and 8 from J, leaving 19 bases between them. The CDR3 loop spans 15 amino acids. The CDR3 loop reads CAWSVLVDGRGGYTF. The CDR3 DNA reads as TGTGCCTGGAGTGTCCTCGTCGACGGGAGGGGAGGCTACACCTTC.

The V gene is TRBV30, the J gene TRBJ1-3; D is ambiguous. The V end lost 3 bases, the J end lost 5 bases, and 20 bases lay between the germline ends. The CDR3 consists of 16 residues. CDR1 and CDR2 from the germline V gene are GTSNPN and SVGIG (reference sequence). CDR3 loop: CAWSPRQAVRRNTIYF. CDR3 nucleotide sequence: TGTGCCTGGAGCCCCCGGCAGGCCGTTCGCCGAAACACCATATATTTT.

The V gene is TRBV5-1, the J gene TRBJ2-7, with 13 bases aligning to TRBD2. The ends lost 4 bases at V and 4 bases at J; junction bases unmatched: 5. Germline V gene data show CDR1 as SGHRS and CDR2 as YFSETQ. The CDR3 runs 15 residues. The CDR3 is CASSPTSGGAYEQYF. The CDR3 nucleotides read TGCGCCAGCAGCCCTACTAGCGGGGGGGCTTACGAGCAGTACTTC.

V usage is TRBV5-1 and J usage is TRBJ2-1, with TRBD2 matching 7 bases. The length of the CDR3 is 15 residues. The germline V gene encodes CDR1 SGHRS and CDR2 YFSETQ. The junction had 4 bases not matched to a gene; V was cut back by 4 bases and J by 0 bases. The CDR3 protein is CASSVTSDSYNEQFF. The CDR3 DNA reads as TGCGCCAGCAGCGTAACTAGCGACTCCTACAATGAGCAGTTCTTC.

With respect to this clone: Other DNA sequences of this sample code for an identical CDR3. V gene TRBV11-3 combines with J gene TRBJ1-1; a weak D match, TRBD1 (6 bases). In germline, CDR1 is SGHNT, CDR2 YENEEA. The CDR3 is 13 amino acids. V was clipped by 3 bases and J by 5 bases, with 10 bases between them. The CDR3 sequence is CASSLGQGTEAFF. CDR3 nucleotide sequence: TGTGCCAGCAGCTTGGGGCAGGGGACTGAAGCTTTCTTT.

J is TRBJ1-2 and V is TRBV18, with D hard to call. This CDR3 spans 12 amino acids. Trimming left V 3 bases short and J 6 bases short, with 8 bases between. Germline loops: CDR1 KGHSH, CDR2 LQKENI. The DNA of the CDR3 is TGTGCCAGCTCACCCCAAACGGATGGCTACACCTTC. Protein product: CASSPQTDGYTF.

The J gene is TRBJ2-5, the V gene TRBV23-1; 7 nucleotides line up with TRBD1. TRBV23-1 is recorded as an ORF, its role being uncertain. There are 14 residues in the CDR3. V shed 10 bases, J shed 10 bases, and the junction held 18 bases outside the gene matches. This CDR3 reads CAIGTRAIQGDQYF. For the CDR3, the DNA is TGCGCCATCGGTACTCGAGCTATCCAGGGGGACCAGTACTTC.

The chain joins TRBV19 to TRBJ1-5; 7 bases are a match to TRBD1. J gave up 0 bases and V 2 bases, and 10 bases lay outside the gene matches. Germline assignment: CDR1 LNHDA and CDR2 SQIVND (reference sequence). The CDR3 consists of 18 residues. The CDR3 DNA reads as TGTGCCAGTAGTATAAGCCAGGGGGGACCTCTTAGCAATCAGCCCCAGCATTTT. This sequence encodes CASSISQGGPLSNQPQHF.

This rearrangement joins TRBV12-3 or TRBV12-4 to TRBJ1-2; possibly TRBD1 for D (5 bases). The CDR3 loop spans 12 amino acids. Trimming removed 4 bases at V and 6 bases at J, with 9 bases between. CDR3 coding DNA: TGTGCCAGCAGTTGGGGGGGGGATGGCTACACCTTC. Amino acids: CASSWGGDGYTF.

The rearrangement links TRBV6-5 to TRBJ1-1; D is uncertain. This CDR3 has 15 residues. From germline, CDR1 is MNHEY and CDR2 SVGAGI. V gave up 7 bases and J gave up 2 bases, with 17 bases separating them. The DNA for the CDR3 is TGTGCCAGCAATCGTTTAATCGGGGTTAACACTGAAGCTTTCTTT. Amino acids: CASNRLIGVNTEAFF.

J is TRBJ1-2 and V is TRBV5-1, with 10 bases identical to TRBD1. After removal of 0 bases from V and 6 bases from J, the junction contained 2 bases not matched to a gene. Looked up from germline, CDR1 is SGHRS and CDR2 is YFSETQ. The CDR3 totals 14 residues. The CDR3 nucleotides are TGCGCCAGCAGCTTGGCGGGGACAGGGGATGGCTACACCTTC. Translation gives CASSLAGTGDGYTF.

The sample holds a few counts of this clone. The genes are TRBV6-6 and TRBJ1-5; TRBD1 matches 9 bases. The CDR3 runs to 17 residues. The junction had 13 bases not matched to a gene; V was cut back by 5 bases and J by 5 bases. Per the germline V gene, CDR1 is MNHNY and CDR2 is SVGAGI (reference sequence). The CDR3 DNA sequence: TGTGCCAGCAGTCGGGGGGGGACAGGGAGTTACCATCAGCCCCAGCATTTT. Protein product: CASSRGGTGSYHQPQHF.

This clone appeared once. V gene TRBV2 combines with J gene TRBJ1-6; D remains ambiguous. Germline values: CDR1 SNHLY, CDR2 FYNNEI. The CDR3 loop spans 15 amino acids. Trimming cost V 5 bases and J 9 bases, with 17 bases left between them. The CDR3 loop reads CASSIGQVGGSPLHF. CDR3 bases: TGTGCCAGCAGTATAGGGCAGGTGGGAGGTTCACCCCTCCACTTT. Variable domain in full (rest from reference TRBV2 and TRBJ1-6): EPEVTQTPSHQVTQMGQEVILRCVPISNHLYFYWYRQILGQKVEFLVSFYNNEISEKSEIFDDQFSVERPDGSNFTLKIRSTKLEDSAMYFCASSIGQVGGSPLHFGNGTRLTVT.

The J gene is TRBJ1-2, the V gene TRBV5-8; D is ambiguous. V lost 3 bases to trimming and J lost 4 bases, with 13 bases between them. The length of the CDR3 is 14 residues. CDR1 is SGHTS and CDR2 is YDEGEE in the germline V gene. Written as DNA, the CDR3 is TGTGCCAGCAGCTCCGGACTTTTAGGCTATGGCTACACCTTC. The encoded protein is CASSSGLLGYGYTF.

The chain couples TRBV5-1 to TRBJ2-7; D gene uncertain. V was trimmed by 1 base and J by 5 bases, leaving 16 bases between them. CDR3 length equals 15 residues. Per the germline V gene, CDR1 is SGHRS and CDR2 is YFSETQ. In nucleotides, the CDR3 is TGCGCCAGCAGCTTGCGTGCCTTAAGAGAGCACGAGCAGTACTTC. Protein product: CASSLRALREHEQYF.

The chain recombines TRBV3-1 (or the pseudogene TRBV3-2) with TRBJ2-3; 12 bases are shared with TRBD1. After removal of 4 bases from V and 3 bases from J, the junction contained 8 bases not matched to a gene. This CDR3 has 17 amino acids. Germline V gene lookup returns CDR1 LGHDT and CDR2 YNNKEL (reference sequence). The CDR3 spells CASSRGTGGVWTDTQYF. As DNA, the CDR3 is TGTGCCAGCAGCCGCGGGACAGGGGGCGTGTGGACAGATACGCAGTATTTT.

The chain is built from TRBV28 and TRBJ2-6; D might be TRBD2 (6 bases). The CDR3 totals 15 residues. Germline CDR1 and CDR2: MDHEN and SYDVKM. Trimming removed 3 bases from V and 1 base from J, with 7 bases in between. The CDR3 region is CASSFGGSGANVLTF. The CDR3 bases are TGTGCCAGCAGTTTTGGGGGGTCTGGGGCCAACGTCCTGACTTTC.

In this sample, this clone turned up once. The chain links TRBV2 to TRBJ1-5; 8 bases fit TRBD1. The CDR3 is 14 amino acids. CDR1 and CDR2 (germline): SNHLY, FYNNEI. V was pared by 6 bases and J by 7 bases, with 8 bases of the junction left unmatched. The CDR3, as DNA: TGTGCCAGCAGGTTTGACAGGGGAGGCCAGCCCCAGCATTTT. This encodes CASRFDRGGQPQHF.

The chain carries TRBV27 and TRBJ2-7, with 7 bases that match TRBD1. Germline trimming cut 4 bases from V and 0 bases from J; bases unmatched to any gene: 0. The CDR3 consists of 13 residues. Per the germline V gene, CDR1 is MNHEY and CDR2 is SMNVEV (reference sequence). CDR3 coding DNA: TGTGCCAGCAGTTGGGACAGCTCCTACGAGCAGTACTTC. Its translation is CASSWDSSYEQYF.

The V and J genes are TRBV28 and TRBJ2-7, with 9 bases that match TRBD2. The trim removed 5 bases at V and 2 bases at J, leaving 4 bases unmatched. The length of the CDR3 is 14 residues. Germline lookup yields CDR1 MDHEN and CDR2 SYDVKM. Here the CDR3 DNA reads TGTGCCAGCAGTCGACTAGCGGTTACCTACGAGCAGTACTTC. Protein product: CASSRLAVTYEQYF.

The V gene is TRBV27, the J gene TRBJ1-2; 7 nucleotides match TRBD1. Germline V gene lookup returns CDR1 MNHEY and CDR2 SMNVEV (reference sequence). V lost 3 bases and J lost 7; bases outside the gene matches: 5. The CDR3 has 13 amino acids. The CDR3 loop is CASSFEGALGYTF. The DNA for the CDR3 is TGTGCCAGCAGTTTCGAGGGGGCGCTTGGCTACACCTTC.

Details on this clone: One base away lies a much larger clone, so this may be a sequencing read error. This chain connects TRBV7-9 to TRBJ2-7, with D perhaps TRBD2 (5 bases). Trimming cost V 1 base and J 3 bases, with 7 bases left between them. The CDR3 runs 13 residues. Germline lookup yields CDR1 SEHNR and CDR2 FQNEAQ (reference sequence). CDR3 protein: CASSLVRGYEQYF. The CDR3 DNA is TGTGCCAGCAGCTTAGTTCGGGGCTACGAGCAGTACTTC.

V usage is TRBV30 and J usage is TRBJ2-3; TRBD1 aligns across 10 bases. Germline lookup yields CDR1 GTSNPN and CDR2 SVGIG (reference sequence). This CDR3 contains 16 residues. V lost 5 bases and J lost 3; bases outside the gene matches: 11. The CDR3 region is CAWVYSDRGWTDTQYF. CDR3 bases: TGTGCCTGGGTCTATTCGGACAGGGGGTGGACAGATACGCAGTATTTT.